This entry lists 22 T cell receptor beta chains sequenced from one sample in a study of blood T cell repertoires in COVID-19. Here immunoSEQ multiplex PCR was the method, and the copy in TCRdb shows in-frame clones only, minus some. The repertoire holds 200,000 to 250,000 clones, with 83% as singletons. Source material: PBMCs or T cells enriched from blood (not recorded which). The receptors originated from a woman in her forties or fifties who had been exposed to COVID-19.

This chain uses TRBV7-8 with TRBJ1-6; TRBD1 might be the D (6 bases). The CDR3 extends over 14 amino acids. Trimming shortened V by 5 bases and J by 9 bases, and 14 bases separated the two germline ends. The germline gives CDR1 SGHVS, CDR2 FQNEAQ. The CDR3 sequence is CASSQTLGGSPLHF. CDR3 bases: TGTGCCAGCAGCCAGACCCTAGGGGGTTCACCCCTCCACTTT.

This chain links TRBV5-1 with TRBJ2-7, with D maybe TRBD2 (6 bases). The CDR3 has 14 residues. Trimming shortened V by 5 bases and J by 1 base, and 13 bases separated the two germline ends. Germline CDR1 and CDR2: SGHRS and YFSETQ. The CDR3 here is CASSGGYSSYEQYF. As DNA, the CDR3 is TGCGCCAGCAGTGGGGGGTATAGTTCCTACGAGCAGTACTTC.

The genes are TRBV5-1 and TRBJ2-7; 8 positions agree with TRBD2. The germline CDR1 and CDR2 sequences are SGHRS and YFSETQ. The junction had 2 bases not matched to a gene; V was cut back by 0 bases and J by 0 bases. This CDR3 region has 15 residues. The CDR3 loop is CASSLVRGGSYEQYF. CDR3 nucleotide sequence: TGCGCCAGCAGCTTGGTTCGGGGGGGCTCCTACGAGCAGTACTTC.

This sequence joins TRBV30 and TRBJ2-3, with 10 bases that match TRBD1. The V gene end was trimmed by 4 bases and the J gene end by 3 bases; junction bases not matched to a gene: 10. Germline assignment: CDR1 GTSNPN and CDR2 SVGIG (reference sequence). CDR3 length: 16 residues. In nucleotides, the CDR3 is TGTGCCTGGACTCCGGGACAGGGGATAGAAACAGATACGCAGTATTTT. Residues: CAWTPGQGIETDTQYF. Using reference TRBV30 and TRBJ2-3 for the parts outside the CDR3, the full variable domain is SQTIHQWPATLVQPVGSPLSLECTVEGTSNPNLYWYRQAAGRGLQLLFYSVGIGQISSEVPQNLSASRPQDRQFILSSKKLLLSDSGFYLCAWTPGQGIETDTQYFGPGTRLTVL.

The chain has TRBV28 and TRBJ1-4, with 8 bases identical to TRBD1. V shed 2 bases, J shed 2 bases, and the junction held 1 base outside the gene matches. CDR3 size: 15 residues. Germline V gene sequence: CDR1 MDHEN, CDR2 SYDVKM. The CDR3 here is CASSLQGATNEKLFF. Written as DNA, the CDR3 is TGTGCCAGCAGTTTACAGGGGGCCACTAATGAAAAACTGTTTTTT.

This clone was observed a single time. The V call is TRBV7-2, the J call TRBJ2-5; 8 nucleotides agree with TRBD2. Germline-derived CDR1 and CDR2 are SGHTA and FQGNSA. This CDR3 spans 14 amino acids. V dropped 5 bases and J dropped 2; count of bases not matched to a gene: 4. DNA of the CDR3: TGTGCCAGCAGCAACCGGGGGGGACAAGAGACCCAGTACTTC. Translating it yields CASSNRGGQETQYF.

V gene TRBV19 combines with J gene TRBJ2-5; D is perhaps TRBD1 (5 bases). The germline V gene has CDR1 LNHDA and CDR2 SQIVND (reference sequence). CDR3 length equals 13 residues. Trimming took 6 bases from V and 4 from J, leaving 12 bases between them. In DNA form, the CDR3 reads TGTGCCAGTAGGGGCCCCCAGGGAGAGACCCAGTACTTC. Amino acids: CASRGPQGETQYF.

This clone was detected only once. The chain recombines TRBV11-2 with TRBJ1-1, with D perhaps TRBD1 (6 bases). The germline V and J ends were trimmed by 3 bases and 10 bases, with 15 bases remaining between them. The CDR3 totals 13 residues. The germline gives CDR1 SGHAT, CDR2 FQNNGV. CDR3 protein: CASSLGGPGRAFF. CDR3 DNA sequence: TGTGCCAGCAGCTTGGGGGGGCCAGGGAGAGCTTTCTTT.

This clone was observed a few times. The chain recombines TRBV3-1 (or the pseudogene TRBV3-2) with TRBJ2-5, with 9 nucleotides matching TRBD2. V was pared by 6 bases and J by 3 bases, with 5 bases of the junction left unmatched. This CDR3 contains 14 residues. Per the germline V gene, CDR1 is LGHDT and CDR2 is YNNKEL (reference sequence). The CDR3 sequence is CASSSLAGKETQYF. CDR3 DNA: TGTGCCAGCAGTTCACTAGCGGGCAAAGAGACCCAGTACTTC.

The gene calls are TRBV5-6 and TRBJ2-7; TRBD1 matches 8 bases. Germline V CDR1 and CDR2: SGHDT, YYEEEE. The junction had 9 bases not matched to a gene; V was cut back by 1 base and J by 6 bases. This CDR3 spans 15 amino acids. The CDR3 protein is CASSLNQGAGSEQYF. CDR3 sequence (DNA): TGTGCCAGCAGCTTGAACCAGGGGGCAGGAAGCGAGCAGTACTTC.

V gene TRBV19 combines with J gene TRBJ2-1, with D perhaps matching TRBD2 (6 bases). Trimming pared 5 bases from V and 5 bases from J, leaving 13 bases between. CDR3 size: 14 residues. CDR1 LNHDA and CDR2 SQIVND come from the germline V gene (reference sequence). CDR3 in DNA: TGTGCCAGTAGTCCAAGGCGGGGCAACAATGAGCAGTTCTTC. Amino acid sequence: CASSPRRGNNEQFF.

This clone was observed a handful of times. This rearrangement joins TRBV6-5 to TRBJ2-7; 10 bases are shared with TRBD2. CDR3 length equals 15 residues. V lost 6 bases, J lost 5 bases, and 10 bases stayed unmatched. Looked up from germline, CDR1 is MNHEY and CDR2 is SVGAGI. DNA of the CDR3: TGTGCCAGCAGGCTGATAGCGGGGGGCAGGAACGAGCAGTACTTC. This gives the protein CASRLIAGGRNEQYF.

CDR3 sequence: CASSQPPGGYTF. For the CDR3, the DNA is TGCGCCAGCAGCCAACCGCCCGGGGGCTACACCTTC. The chain employs TRBV4-3 and TRBJ1-2; no clear D gene. Germline lookup yields CDR1 LGHNA and CDR2 YSLEER. The ends were cut back, 2 bases at V and 8 bases at J, with 9 bases in the middle. The CDR3 length is 12 residues.

The genes are TRBV6-2 or TRBV6-3 and TRBJ1-1; tentative D call: TRBD1 (5 bases). Between the trimmed V and J ends, which lost 4 bases and 2 bases, there was a span of 23 bases. CDR3 length equals 18 residues. Germline CDR1 is MNHEY and CDR2 is SVGEGT. The CDR3 here is CASSFFLRVAGLNTEAFF. The CDR3, as DNA: TGTGCCAGCAGTTTTTTTCTCCGCGTGGCAGGGCTAAACACTGAAGCTTTCTTT.

In its sample, this clone was seen a few times. The rearrangement links TRBV7-2 to TRBJ2-3; 9 nucleotides agree with TRBD2. V trimming: 2 bases; J trimming: 4 bases; junction bases outside the gene matches: 7. CDR3 size: 16 residues. The germline V gene encodes CDR1 SGHTA and CDR2 FQGNSA. The CDR3 nucleotides are TGTGCCAGCAGCTTATTCGGCGGGGGGGCCTCAGATACGCAGTATTTT. It is translated as CASSLFGGGASDTQYF.

The chain employs TRBV19 and TRBJ2-1; no firm D call. CDR1 is LNHDA, CDR2 SQIVND, per germline (reference sequence). This CDR3 is built from 11 residues. The ends were cut back, 5 bases at V and 10 bases at J, with 9 bases in the middle. The CDR3 sequence is CASSLQEEQFF. The CDR3 DNA follows: TGTGCCAGTAGTCTCCAGGAAGAGCAGTTCTTC.

The chain has TRBV11-2 and TRBJ1-6, with D unclear. Trimming removed 5 bases from V and 6 bases from J, with 17 bases in between. Germline loops: CDR1 SGHAT, CDR2 FQNNGV. The CDR3 sequence is 16 residues long. CDR3 coding DNA: TGTGCCAGCAGCGCACCCGGCGGGCTTCCTAATTCACCCCTCCACTTT. The encoded protein is CASSAPGGLPNSPLHF. Combining the CDR3 with reference TRBV11-2 and TRBJ1-6 gives the whole variable domain EAGVAQSPRYKIIEKRQSVAFWCNPISGHATLYWYQQILGQGPKLLIQFQNNGVVDDSQLPKDRFSAERLKGVDSTLKIQPAKLEDSAVYLCASSAPGGLPNSPLHFGNGTRLTVT.

The V and J genes are TRBV4-3 and TRBJ1-2, with D possibly matching TRBD1 (5 bases). V lost 0 bases to trimming and J lost 5 bases, with 10 bases between them. CDR3 size: 14 residues. Germline CDR1 LGHNA, CDR2 YSLEER. DNA of the CDR3: TGCGCCAGCAGCCAAGATTCCCAGGGATATGGCTACACCTTC. Protein sequence: CASSQDSQGYGYTF.

In its sample, this clone was seen once. This chain connects TRBV5-4 to TRBJ2-3, with 12 bases identical to TRBD2. The CDR3 is 18 amino acids. Germline loops: CDR1 SGHNT, CDR2 YYREEE (reference sequence). V was clipped by 0 bases and J by 4 bases; unmatched bases: 9. The chain's CDR3 is CASSLDPSGGAGADTQYF. The CDR3 DNA sequence: TGTGCCAGCAGCTTGGATCCTAGCGGGGGGGCTGGGGCAGATACGCAGTATTTT.

This clone was seen a few times. The V call is TRBV4-3, the J call TRBJ1-1; D is perhaps TRBD1 (6 bases). Trimming left V 4 bases short and J 4 bases short, with 13 bases between. The CDR3 length is 14 residues. The germline V gene encodes CDR1 LGHNA and CDR2 YSLEER. CDR3 sequence (DNA): TGCGCCAGCAGCCCCCAGCGGGGGCGCACTGAAGCTTTCTTT. It specifies CASSPQRGRTEAFF.

The rearrangement links TRBV5-6 to TRBJ1-6, with no clear D. Germline V lookup: CDR1 SGHDT, CDR2 YYEEEE. The CDR3 runs to 14 residues. Trimming pared 0 bases from V and 14 bases from J, leaving 15 bases between. The CDR3 region has the DNA TGTGCCAGCAGCTTGGCGGGATCTAAAAAAACCCTCCACTTT. This gives the protein CASSLAGSKKTLHF. Full variable domain (remainder filled in from reference TRBV5-6 and TRBJ1-6): DAGVTQSPTHLIKTRGQQVTLRCSPKSGHDTVSWYQQALGQGPQFIFQYYEEEERQRGNFPDRFSGHQFPNYSSELNVNALLLGDSALYLCASSLAGSKKTLHFGNGTRLTVT.

The chain recombines TRBV6-5 with TRBJ1-1, with D hard to call. Germline CDR1 MNHEY, CDR2 SVGAGI. The CDR3 consists of 13 residues. V was clipped by 2 bases and J by 5 bases, with 9 bases between them. CDR3 nucleotide sequence: TGTGCCAGCAGTTACGAGGGATGGACTGAAGCTTTCTTT. This encodes CASSYEGWTEAFF.